This TCR beta chain stems from a study of blood T cell repertoires in COVID-19. Study as a whole: The analysed material was cDNA or gDNA that came from T cells, B-cell-depleted T cells, or PBMCs.

The CDR3 covers 13 residues. Germline V gene data show CDR1 as LNHDA and CDR2 as SQIVND (reference sequence). With 4 bases clipped from V and 7 bases from J, the junction kept 5 bases outside the gene matches. The authors' processing: The assay estimated nucleated cells by amplifying reference gene primers. Produced via immunoSEQ multiplex PCR; TCRdb's table is partial and in-frame only. The D gene and trimming were derived from the DNA, and the V and J assignments and clone size from that table. The data contain 40,000 to 50,000 clones, around 90% of them singletons. Sequencing was done on a sample of peripheral blood. The chain employs TRBV19 and TRBJ1-2, with 8 bases identical to TRBD1. The source is a man aged 50 to 59 with active COVID-19. The CDR3 coding sequence is TGTGCCAGTAGTACCGGACAGGGTTTTGGCTACACCTTC. Translation: CASSTGQGFGYTF.